Here is one T cell receptor beta chain with its context. The sample holds one count of this clonotype. There is no known antigen for this receptor. Base quality data are lacking; no much larger clone is found one base away. Evidence from a single read is weak. The data derive from a study of T cells in Graves' hyperthyroidism and ophthalmopathy (dated by TCRdb to about 2019). The study in broad terms: Peripheral blood samples were taken at initial diagnosis, before any treatment was given. According to the paper, TCR Vbeta CDR3 sequencing was carried out on 135 peripheral blood samples, which came from about 45 ophthalmopathy, roughly 75 hyperthyroidism and approximately 17 progressor patients. Once sampling was done, hyperthyroidism patients were given methimazole at a starting dose of 30 mg daily, whereas ophthalmopathy patients were given high-dose intravenous methylprednisolone. To identify distinguishing TCR V-J signatures, a discovery cohort of about a hundred patients was used, comprising roughly 45 with Graves' ophthalmopathy and about 59 with stable Graves' hyperthyroidism. In addition, the study compared T-cell repertoires in thyroid tissue and in blood from about six Graves' hyperthyroidism patients. Whether ophthalmopathy could be predicted prospectively was tested in an independent validation cohort made up of about 20 hyperthyroidism patients plus 17 patients who later progressed to ophthalmopathy. The 75 to 100 discovery patients were randomly split 7:3 into training and test sets.

Hyperthyroidism patients were aged 18 to 65 years and newly diagnosed, with disease duration of less than 2 months. Patients with uncontrolled infections, other autoimmune diseases, pregnancy or lactation were excluded. Clinical symptoms, serum thyroxine and TRAb, thyroid ultrasound, and orbital computed tomography formed the basis for the diagnoses. For progressor patients, blood was drawn at the first diagnosis of hyperthyroidism, before any ophthalmopathy symptoms had appeared. Ficoll-Paque density gradient centrifugation was used to isolate PBMCs from about 10 ml of fresh peripheral blood. Progressor patients were first diagnosed with Graves' hyperthyroidism and then developed ophthalmopathy during follow-up. Total RNA was extracted with Trizol reagent, and quality was checked on an Agilent 2100 Bioanalyzer. Points the paper makes about the study in general: Sample size was not statistically predetermined, and blinding of investigators to group allocation was not performed. In validation, the model predicted progression to ophthalmopathy with 65% to 71% sensitivity and approximately 74% specificity, a median of 6.5 months before onset. A model built on a 13 V-J signature distinguished ophthalmopathy from stable hyperthyroidism, reaching approximately 89% sensitivity and 81.08% specificity in cross-validation and 80%/75% in testing. Most expanded thyroid clonotypes (frequency above 0.001) were also found in blood, which suggests that blood repertoires may mirror thyroid immune responses.

There are 14 amino acids in the CDR3, from cysteine to phenylalanine inclusive. Only CDR3 DNA remains: 42 bases, in frame from the first base. V is shortened by 2 bases, J by 5 bases, and the region joining them spans 15 bases. The germline V gene (reference sequence) specifies GTSNPN as CDR1 and SVGIG as CDR2. The TCR beta CDR3 regions were amplified from RNA transcripts. A first-round RT-PCR of the TCR CDR3 used the HTBI primer set with the Qiagen OneStep RT-PCR kit. Libraries were constructed in a second round of multiplex PCR, after which size selection and purification were carried out. Sequencing of the libraries was done on an Illumina HiSeq2000 using paired-end 100 bp reads. The authors processed their data as follows. SOAPnuke was used to process the raw data, throwing out any read that contained adapters or uncalled bases, had a mean Phred below 15, or lacked an exact constant-primer or identifier match. COPE v1.2.5 was used to merge high-quality paired reads, and clonotypes were defined as unique nucleotide sequences. MiTCR v1.1 was used to align the clonotypes against IMGT TRBV, TRBD and TRBJ reference segments. The analysis included only V-J combinations with a frequency above 0.0001, which together covered 99% to 99.2% of the repertoires. The TCS score was defined as F50 (clonal expansion) divided by E x V (chaos), with BLOSUM62-based TCRdist calculated between CDR3 peptides within each V-J. Welch's t-statistics and random forest reduced 500 to 650 V-J features to around 14, which were used in a naive Bayes classifier (R e1071). Through fastp at Q25 and MiXCR, TCRdb rebuilt clones from the public reads, retaining in-frame beta chains. Duplicate CDR3 protein sequences are folded into a single record with the most common DNA and genes. The V and J calls, along with clone size, are taken from TCRdb and not from the paper's own processing. The table for this sample lists 550,000 to 850,000 distinct CDR3 sequences; roughly 20% of them were counted only once. The ten largest clonotypes hold over 15% of the sample.

The rearrangement combines TRBV30 with TRBJ1-1; the D gene remains uncertain. The sequence derives from a woman aged 45-65 years with Graves' hyperthyroidism that later progressed to Graves' ophthalmopathy. Sequenced: blood. The DNA is as follows: TGTGCCTGGAGTCGCCTTAGGCAGGCGACTGAAGCTTTCTTT. Its translation is CAWSRLRQATEAFF. Extended through the reference TRBV30 and TRBJ1-1 proteins, this CDR3 yields the full variable domain: SQTIHQWPATLVQPVGSPLSLECTVEGTSNPNLYWYRQAAGRGLQLLFYSVGIGQISSEVPQNLSASRPQDRQFILSSKKLLLSDSGFYLCAWSRLRQATEAFFGQGTRLTVV.